This TCR beta chain stems from a study of tumor-infiltrating lymphocytes in primary liver carcinoma. Making TCR beta cDNA involved around 500 ng total RNA and a constant-region primer. Nested multiplex PCR, run for three rounds with slightly modified ARM-PCR, yielded TCR beta libraries. The first two PCR rounds used TRBV1-TRBV30 forward primers with a C-beta reverse primer, nine to ten cycles each. TCRdb processed the multiplex PCR reads anew with MiXCR; each CDR3 protein has one entry. The sample records about 180,000 distinct CDR3 sequences, about 60% being singletons. This CDR3 comprises 16 residues. Trimming cost V 6 bases and J 0 bases, with 12 bases left between them. Germline CDR1 ENHRY, CDR2 SYGVKD. RNA was extracted from whole blood without cell sorting, alongside germline DNA.

The TCR originated in a man in his forties or fifties with primary liver carcinoma and hepatitis B virus infection. The source material was peripheral blood. The chain is built from TRBV10-3 and TRBJ2-6; tentatively, D is TRBD2 (6 bases). In nucleotides, the CDR3 is TGTGCCATCAGGGGGGGAACCCTCTCTGGGGCCAACGTCCTGACTTTC. It translates to CAIRGGTLSGANVLTF.